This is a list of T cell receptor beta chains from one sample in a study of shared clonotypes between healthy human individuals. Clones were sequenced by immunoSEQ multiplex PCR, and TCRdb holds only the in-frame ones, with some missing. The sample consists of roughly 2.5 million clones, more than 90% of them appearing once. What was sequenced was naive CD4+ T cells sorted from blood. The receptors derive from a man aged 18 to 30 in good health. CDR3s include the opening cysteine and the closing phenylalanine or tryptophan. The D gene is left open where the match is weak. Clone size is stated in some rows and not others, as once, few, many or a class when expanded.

CDR3aa: CAIGTSKRDTQYF; CDR3nt: TGTGCCATCGGGACTAGCAAAAGGGATACGCAGTATTTT; d_gene: TRBD2; abundance: -; j_gene: TRBJ2-3; v_gene: TRBV10-3
CDR3aa: CASSLDLRGPYGYTF; CDR3nt: TGTGCCAGCAGCTTAGACCTCAGGGGGCCCTATGGCTACACCTTC; d_gene: TRBD1; abundance: -; j_gene: TRBJ1-2; v_gene: TRBV11-2
CDR3aa: CASSLLGVAGRETQYF; CDR3nt: TGCGCCAGCAGCCTACTTGGGGTAGCGGGGAGAGAGACCCAGTACTTC; d_gene: TRBD2; abundance: -; j_gene: TRBJ2-5; v_gene: TRBV5-1
CDR3aa: CASSPRSEARDGYTF; CDR3nt: TGTGCCAGCTCACCAAGATCCGAGGCCAGGGATGGCTACACCTTC; d_gene: -; abundance: few; j_gene: TRBJ1-2; v_gene: TRBV18
CDR3aa: CASSGSLVGETQYF; CDR3nt: TGCGCCAGCAGCGGTAGTCTGGTTGGAGAGACCCAGTACTTC; d_gene: -; abundance: once; j_gene: TRBJ2-5; v_gene: TRBV5-1
CDR3aa: CASSLDRHSYEQYF; CDR3nt: TGTGCCAGCAGCCTGGACAGGCACTCCTACGAGCAGTACTTC; d_gene: TRBD1; abundance: -; j_gene: TRBJ2-7; v_gene: TRBV11-2
CDR3aa: CASTDRAFPTNEKLFF; CDR3nt: TGCGCCAGCACCGACAGGGCTTTCCCAACTAATGAAAAACTGTTTTTT; d_gene: TRBD1; abundance: -; j_gene: TRBJ1-4; v_gene: TRBV4-1
CDR3aa: CASSFPDITRYEQYF; CDR3nt: TGTGCCAGCAGCTTTCCAGATATTACTAGGTACGAGCAGTACTTC; d_gene: -; abundance: -; j_gene: TRBJ2-7; v_gene: TRBV7-2
CDR3aa: CASSIGQYQETQYF; CDR3nt: TGCGCCAGCAGCATAGGACAGTACCAAGAGACCCAGTACTTC; d_gene: -; abundance: -; j_gene: TRBJ2-5; v_gene: TRBV5-1
CDR3aa: CASSEEAVYGYTF; CDR3nt: TGTGCCAGCAGTGAAGAGGCAGTTTACGGCTACACCTTC; d_gene: -; abundance: -; j_gene: TRBJ1-2; v_gene: TRBV2